The clone carrying this T cell receptor (beta chain) was seen many times. Antigen unknown. Germline V CDR1 and CDR2: LGHNA, YSLEER. The trim removed 0 bases at V and 0 bases at J, leaving 9 bases unmatched. This CDR3 is built from 19 residues. The data were taken from a study of T cells after yellow fever vaccination. TCRdb processed the 5' RACE reads anew with MiXCR; each CDR3 protein has one entry. The profile shows about 260,000 distinct CDR3 sequences, around 5.3% of them singletons. Findings and caveats of the study: Just a small share of clonotypes turned up in the CD4 compartment as well as the CD8 compartment. Once the booster was given, most primary-vaccination clones reappeared, at around 95% for CD4 and approximately 88% for CD8.

The chain has TRBV4-3 and TRBJ2-4; 9 positions agree with TRBD1. The sequence derives from a man aged 18 to 35 who received the YFV17D yellow fever vaccine. The sequenced sample was CD4+ T cells sorted from PBMCs, obtained on the day of the yellow fever booster vaccination. CDR3 sequence: CASSQDGTGTPLAKNIQYF. The CDR3 region has the DNA TGCGCCAGCAGCCAAGATGGGACAGGGACGCCGCTAGCCAAAAACATTCAGTACTTC.